The text below deals with one TCR beta chain. Its cognate antigen is unknown. The PCR had 60 Vbeta and 13 Jbeta primers. Measured with immunoSEQ multiplex PCR; TCRdb has only the in-frame clones, and not every one. Of around 80,000 clones listed, less than 80% are singletons. The data originate from a study of cytomegalovirus exposure and HLA in healthy donors. Across the whole study: Unique TCRs from HLA-typed donors, 80 million to 90 million of them, were held in an early data release. Whole-study findings and limits: It was in a later analysis that TCR association rates were seen to vary by HLA locus, highest for DRB1 and lowest for HLA-C. A prior analysis recorded that most TCR beta V segments were productive about 90% or about 30% of the time. The likely origin of a cluster of highly shared sequence variants was a sequencing artifact.

The source is a man in his forties in good health and CMV-seropositive. The sample comprised PBMCs.

The CDR3 protein is CASSRAGAGANVLTF. CDR3 DNA sequence: TGTGCCAGCAGTAGAGCAGGGGCTGGGGCCAACGTCCTGACTTTC. The rearrangement uses TRBV2 and TRBJ2-6; a weak D match, TRBD1 (6 bases). CDR1 and CDR2 from the germline V gene are SNHLY and FYNNEI. The CDR3 spans 15 residues. V lost 5 bases to trimming and J lost 2 bases, with 10 bases between them.